The rows below give T cell receptor beta chains drawn from one sample of a study of T-cell reconstitution after alpha-beta-depleted transplantation in children. TCRdb called the PCR reads again in MiXCR, with one record for every CDR3 protein. This table has approximately 1,000,000 distinct CDR3 sequences, roughly 31% appearing once. This specimen was PBMCs, mostly from graft donor cells, taken 360 days after TCRalphabeta/CD19-depleted stem cell transplant. All receptors come from a boy in the first two years of life who had a stem cell transplant for SCID, so the T cells may come from the graft donor. Each CDR3 is given with its conserved first and last residue. D genes are given only for firm matches. Some rows have no size entry. The others give once, few or many, or a class for an expanded clone.

d_gene	v_gene	abundance	j_gene	CDR3aa	CDR3nt
.	TRBV29-1	.	TRBJ1-3	CSVETGNTIYF	TGCAGCGTTGAAACGGGAAACACCATATATTTT
TRBD1	TRBV7-2	.	TRBJ2-3	CASSLVADRGGTDTQYF	TGTGCCAGCAGCTTAGTCGCCGACAGGGGGGGGACAGATACGCAGTATTTT
.	TRBV5-1	few	TRBJ1-1	CASSLVWRAGTEAFF	TGCGCCAGCAGCTTGGTTTGGAGGGCGGGGACTGAAGCTTTCTTT
.	TRBV5-1	.	TRBJ1-6	CASSLEHDRSPLHF	TGCGCCAGCAGCTTGGAACACGACCGATCACCCCTCCACTTT
TRBD2	TRBV6-8	.	TRBJ2-1	CASRPLAGGQYNEQFF	TGTGCCAGCAGGCCACTAGCGGGGGGGCAGTACAATGAGCAGTTCTTC
.	TRBV7-2	.	TRBJ2-2	CASSLAPGANTGELFF	TGTGCCAGCAGCTTAGCGCCAGGGGCGAACACCGGGGAGCTGTTTTTT
.	TRBV7-3	few	TRBJ2-1	CASSRVHTNYNEQFF	TGTGCCAGCAGCAGGGTCCACACAAACTACAATGAGCAGTTCTTC
.	TRBV4-2	many	TRBJ1-6	CASSQDGLGKGNSPLHF	TGTGCCAGCAGCCAAGATGGGTTAGGCAAGGGGAATTCACCCCTCCACTTT
.	TRBV12-3/TRBV12-4	.	TRBJ2-7	CASSSTPGLSIYEQYF	TGTGCCAGCAGTTCCACCCCGGGACTTTCTATTTACGAGCAGTACTTC
TRBD1	TRBV20-1	.	TRBJ2-4	CSASGRLDRDPRNIQYF	TGCAGTGCTAGCGGCAGGTTGGACAGGGATCCCCGAAACATTCAGTACTTC
.	TRBV14	many	TRBJ2-7	CASSDHSYEQYF	TGTGCCAGCAGCGACCACTCCTACGAGCAGTACTTC
.	TRBV6-5	.	TRBJ2-1	CASSYGGRGAVRDNEQFF	TGTGCCAGCAGTTACGGGGGCCGGGGGGCGGTACGTGACAATGAGCAGTTCTTC
TRBD2	TRBV5-1	once	TRBJ2-3	CASSSFLAGPSTDTQYF	TGCGCCAGCAGCTCCTTCCTAGCGGGGCCGAGCACAGATACGCAGTATTTT
TRBD2	TRBV29-1	.	TRBJ2-7	CSVDGRGGLHEQYF	TGCAGCGTAGATGGACGGGGGGGGTTGCACGAGCAGTACTTC
.	TRBV7-2	few	TRBJ1-1	CASSLRLTNTEAFF	TGTGCCAGCAGCTTACGTCTGACCAACACTGAAGCTTTCTTT
.	TRBV25-1	few	TRBJ1-1	CASSGELMNTEAFF	TGTGCCAGCAGTGGGGAGCTAATGAACACTGAAGCTTTCTTT
.	TRBV7-9	few	TRBJ2-5	CASTFQETPQETQYF	TGTGCCAGCACCTTTCAGGAGACACCCCAAGAGACCCAGTACTTC
.	TRBV5-4	.	TRBJ2-1	CASSLMGHRYNEQFF	TGTGCCAGCAGCTTGATGGGACACCGCTACAATGAGCAGTTCTTC
TRBD2	TRBV20-1	.	TRBJ2-3	CSARDSVGGGMADTQYF	TGCAGTGCTAGAGATTCAGTTGGCGGGGGGATGGCAGATACGCAGTATTTT
.	TRBV21-1	.	TRBJ2-7	CASSNGPRDRVAYEQYF	TGTGCCAGCAGCAATGGACCCCGGGACAGGGTCGCCTACGAGCAGTACTTC
.	TRBV29-1	.	TRBJ2-7	CSVERQAPSYEQYF	TGCAGCGTTGAGCGGCAGGCGCCCTCCTACGAGCAGTACTTC
.	TRBV18	many	TRBJ2-5	CASSPETSGETQYF	TGTGCCAGCTCACCGGAAACCTCTGGGGAGACCCAGTACTTC
TRBD1	TRBV5-1	few	TRBJ2-1	CASSLGPDRERYNEQFF	TGCGCCAGCAGCTTGGGACCGGACAGGGAGAGATACAATGAGCAGTTCTTC
TRBD1	TRBV29-1	.	TRBJ2-3	CSVWTGGRDTQYF	TGCAGCGTTTGGACAGGGGGGAGGGATACGCAGTATTTT
TRBD1	TRBV6-5	.	TRBJ2-7	CASSYGQGGNEQYF	TGTGCCAGCAGTTACGGACAGGGGGGCAACGAGCAGTACTTC
TRBD2	TRBV6-5	few	TRBJ2-1	CASSYSPLLAGGYNEQFF	TGTGCCAGCAGTTACTCGCCTTTGCTAGCGGGGGGTTACAATGAGCAGTTCTTC
TRBD1	TRBV28	.	TRBJ1-1	CASRPGTGRTEAFF	TGTGCCAGCAGACCCGGGACAGGGAGGACTGAAGCTTTCTTT
.	TRBV20-1	.	TRBJ2-7	CSARVGGPYEQYF	TGCAGTGCTAGAGTCGGGGGCCCCTACGAGCAGTACTTC
TRBD1	TRBV10-3	once	TRBJ1-1	CAIRDGQGAEAFF	TGTGCCATCAGGGATGGACAGGGGGCCGAAGCTTTCTTT
.	TRBV21-1	few	TRBJ2-1	CASSKAPPRCNEQFF	TGTGCCAGCAGCAAAGCGCCGCCCCGGTGCAATGAGCAGTTCTTC
.	TRBV9	few	TRBJ2-1	CASSEGGWEQFF	TGTGCCAGCAGCGAAGGGGGTTGGGAGCAGTTCTTC
.	TRBV11-2	few	TRBJ2-5	CASSLYGDIIQETQYF	TGTGCCAGCAGCTTATACGGGGACATAATTCAAGAGACCCAGTACTTC
TRBD1	TRBV25-1	.	TRBJ2-1	CASSTWRGQGSNEQFF	TGTGCCAGCAGTACTTGGCGGGGACAGGGGTCCAATGAGCAGTTCTTC
.	TRBV3-1	few	TRBJ2-1	CASRPSGTDYNEQFF	TGTGCCAGCAGGCCCTCGGGGACCGATTACAATGAGCAGTTCTTC
.	TRBV5-6	.	TRBJ2-1	CASSAYRSYNEQFF	TGTGCCAGCAGCGCATACAGGTCCTACAATGAGCAGTTCTTC
.	TRBV7-9	.	TRBJ1-6	CASSLAQGYSPLHF	TGTGCCAGCAGCTTAGCACAGGGATATTCACCCCTCCACTTT
.	TRBV27	.	TRBJ1-1	CASNYRMNTEAFF	TGTGCCAGCAATTACAGGATGAACACTGAAGCTTTCTTT
.	TRBV28	.	TRBJ2-2	CASKSASRNTGELFF	TGTGCCAGCAAGTCAGCCAGCCGGAACACCGGGGAGCTGTTTTTT
TRBD2	TRBV20-1	few	TRBJ2-1	CSASSGGPLDEQFF	TGCAGTGCATCTAGCGGGGGGCCACTCGATGAGCAGTTCTTC
TRBD1	TRBV4-1	.	TRBJ2-7	CASSQVGGDRGFYEQYF	TGCGCCAGCAGCCAAGTAGGAGGGGACAGGGGGTTCTACGAGCAGTACTTC
.	TRBV19	.	TRBJ2-1	CASSITAYSYNEQFF	TGTGCCAGTAGTATAACAGCATACTCCTACAATGAGCAGTTCTTC
.	TRBV7-2	many	TRBJ2-5	CASSFPSETQYF	TGTGCCAGCAGCTTTCCATCGGAGACCCAGTACTTC
TRBD2	TRBV5-5	.	TRBJ2-7	CASSLWLAGSYEQYF	TGTGCCAGCAGCTTGTGGCTAGCGGGTTCCTACGAGCAGTACTTC
TRBD1	TRBV20-1	few	TRBJ1-1	CSALTGEGYTEAFF	TGCAGTGCTCTGACAGGGGAGGGTTACACTGAAGCTTTCTTT
.	TRBV6-5	.	TRBJ1-3	CASSYSQGTGNTIYF	TGTGCCAGCAGTTACTCACAGGGTACTGGAAACACCATATATTTT
.	TRBV15	few	TRBJ2-3	CATSRVGITDTQYF	TGTGCCACCAGCAGAGTCGGCATCACAGATACGCAGTATTTT
TRBD1	TRBV29-1	.	TRBJ2-5	CSVGPQGEETQYF	TGCAGCGTTGGCCCCCAGGGGGAAGAGACCCAGTACTTC
.	TRBV11-2	few	TRBJ2-7	CASSFGPQGYEQYF	TGTGCCAGCAGCTTTGGACCTCAGGGATACGAGCAGTACTTC
.	TRBV6-5	.	TRBJ2-1	CASSYSFWGGRLDEQFF	TGTGCCAGCAGTTACTCGTTCTGGGGGGGCCGGTTGGATGAGCAGTTCTTC
TRBD1	TRBV5-1	.	TRBJ2-1	CASGKDRGFYNEQFF	TGCGCCAGCGGAAAAGACAGGGGGTTCTACAATGAGCAGTTCTTC
TRBD2	TRBV7-9	.	TRBJ2-5	CASSLAPAGGGETQYF	TGTGCCAGCAGCTTAGCGCCAGCGGGGGGAGGAGAGACCCAGTACTTC
.	TRBV6-5	many	TRBJ2-3	CASSYSGTDTQYF	TGTGCCAGCAGTTACTCGGGCACAGATACGCAGTATTTT
.	TRBV5-1	.	TRBJ2-7	CASSSGVPYEQYF	TGCGCCAGCAGCTCCGGGGTGCCCTACGAGCAGTACTTC
TRBD2	TRBV10-3	.	TRBJ2-5	CAISTSGQETQYF	TGTGCCATCAGCACTAGCGGCCAAGAGACCCAGTACTTC
TRBD1	TRBV4-1	.	TRBJ2-5	CASSRPDRGLETQYF	TGCGCCAGCAGCCGGCCGGACAGGGGACTCGAGACCCAGTACTTC